This record covers a single T cell receptor (beta chain). The data were obtained in a study of cytomegalovirus exposure and HLA in healthy donors. 60 Vbeta and 13 Jbeta primers were used in PCR. Data came from immunoSEQ multiplex PCR; TCRdb stores just in-frame clones and leaves some out. Here the sample spans under 150,000 clones, around 80% being singletons. Germline CDR1 is MDHEN and CDR2 is SYDVKM. This CDR3 has 17 residues. The V gene end was trimmed by 5 bases and the J gene end by 2 bases; junction bases not matched to a gene: 8. Sequencing was done on a sample of PBMCs. The V call is TRBV28, the J call TRBJ1-6; 8 bases fit TRBD1. This clonotype was obtained from a woman aged 40 to 50 in good health and CMV-seronegative. The CDR3 DNA is TGTGCCAGCAGTCTCGACAGGGGTGGCACCTATAATTCACCCCTCCACTTT. It encodes CASSLDRGGTYNSPLHF. Combining the CDR3 with reference TRBV28 and TRBJ1-6 gives the whole variable domain DVKVTQSSRYLVKRTGEKVFLECVQDMDHENMFWYRQDPGLGLRLIYFSYDVKMKEKGDIPEGYSVSREKKERFSLILESASTNQTSMYLCASSLDRGGTYNSPLHFGNGTRLTVT.